This TCR beta chain is from a study of blood T cell repertoires in COVID-19. Study information: Acute-phase and convalescent COVID-19 samples originated in the United States, Italy and Spain. From T cells, B-cell-depleted T cells, or PBMCs came the material, which was cDNA or gDNA.

In the original processing: Amplifying reference gene primers gave estimates of nucleated cell counts. Assay used: immunoSEQ multiplex PCR; TCRdb lists only in-frame clones, some missing. V, J and clone size are taken as reported in that table, and D and trimming were inferred from the DNA itself. The sample yields more than 80,000 clones, around nine tenths seen once. This CDR3 comprises 12 residues. The V gene lost 9 bases and the J gene lost 6 bases, with 11 bases spanning the gap. Sequencing was performed on peripheral blood. This receptor was identified in an elderly man with acute or convalescent COVID-19. The chain is built from TRBV12-3 or TRBV12-4 and TRBJ2-2; perhaps TRBD1 as D (6 bases). The CDR3 protein is CASPGVAGELFF. The CDR3 DNA is TGTGCCAGTCCAGGGGTGGCCGGGGAGCTGTTTTTT.